Described below is a single TCR beta chain sequence and its context. Its ends do not fully match the called genes, so a read error is possible. The entry originates in a study of cytomegalovirus exposure and HLA in healthy donors. Both 60 Vbeta primers and 13 Jbeta primers went into the PCR. Produced via immunoSEQ multiplex PCR; TCRdb's table is partial and in-frame only. In the table there are approximately 130,000 clones, around 84% of which are singletons. This CDR3 region has 16 residues. Germline values: CDR1 SGHRS, CDR2 YFSETQ. The sequence derives from a woman in her thirties or forties in good health and CMV-seronegative. The chain couples TRBV5-1 to TRBJ2-6, with D tentatively TRBD1 (6 bases). Source material: PBMCs. The CDR3 here is CASSLGLGAGANGLTF. As DNA, the CDR3 is TGCGCCAGCAGCTTGGGTTTGGGGGCTGGGGCCAACGGCCTGACTTTC.